What follows are 29 T cell receptor beta chains derived from one specimen sequenced in a study of cytomegalovirus exposure and HLA in healthy donors. 13 Jbeta primers and 60 Vbeta primers were used for the PCR. Method: immunoSEQ multiplex PCR; TCRdb's copy keeps in-frame clones and lacks some. The table shows 150,000 to 200,000 clones, with 75% to 85% occurring only once. Sequencing was carried out using PBMCs. These TCRs come from a woman younger than 30 in good health and CMV-seropositive.

The chain has TRBV27 and TRBJ2-5, with D perhaps matching TRBD1 (6 bases). Germline CDR1 MNHEY, CDR2 SMNVEV (reference sequence). V was cut by 6 bases and J by 5 bases, with 10 bases left in between. CDR3 length: 12 residues. This chain's CDR3 is CASSFTGETQYF. Here the CDR3 DNA reads TGTGCCAGCAGCTTTACAGGGGAGACCCAGTACTTC.

CDR3: CASSGPLGRVSETQYF. The CDR3 coding sequence is TGTGCCAGCAGCGGGCCCCTGGGTCGGGTGTCGGAGACCCAGTACTTC. The gene calls are TRBV9 and TRBJ2-5; D is ambiguous. The ends were cut back, 3 bases at V and 5 bases at J, with 20 bases in the middle. Germline values: CDR1 SGDLS, CDR2 YYNGEE. The CDR3 contains 16 residues.

The rearrangement links TRBV11-2 to TRBJ2-3, with D perhaps matching TRBD1 (5 bases). This CDR3 has 15 residues. The V end lost 5 bases, the J end lost 4 bases, and 16 bases lay between the germline ends. Germline V gene sequence: CDR1 SGHAT, CDR2 FQNNGV. The CDR3: CASSTTGSGPDTQYF. As DNA, the CDR3 is TGTGCCAGCAGCACAACAGGTTCGGGCCCAGATACGCAGTATTTT.

The rearrangement uses TRBV5-1 and TRBJ2-5; 10 bases match TRBD2. This CDR3 has 17 amino acids. Germline V gives CDR1 SGHRS, CDR2 YFSETQ. After removal of 0 bases from V and 6 bases from J, the junction contained 11 bases not matched to a gene. CDR3 residues: CASSLAELAGVGKTQYF. The CDR3 DNA sequence: TGCGCCAGCAGCTTGGCCGAGCTAGCGGGGGTGGGGAAGACCCAGTACTTC.

The chain has TRBV6-5 and TRBJ2-5, with 8 bases aligning to TRBD1. The germline V gene has CDR1 MNHEY and CDR2 SVGAGI. Trimming removed 3 bases from V and 5 bases from J; junction bases left unmatched: 8. CDR3 length: 15 residues. CDR3 bases: TGTGCCAGCAGTTATTGGACAGGGTATGGGGAGACCCAGTACTTC. Encoded protein: CASSYWTGYGETQYF.

V is TRBV30 and J is TRBJ1-5; D is perhaps TRBD1 (6 bases). Germline lookup yields CDR1 GTSNPN and CDR2 SVGIG (reference sequence). V lost 1 base to trimming and J lost 7 bases, with 14 bases between them. The CDR3 length is 14 residues. CDR3 protein: CAWSGRTVLQPQHF. CDR3 DNA sequence: TGTGCCTGGAGTGGGAGGACAGTCTTGCAGCCCCAGCATTTT.

The chain has TRBV11-1 and TRBJ2-2; TRBD1 matches 8 bases. Germline V gene data show CDR1 as SGHAT and CDR2 as FQDESV (reference sequence). V was clipped by 3 bases and J by 4 bases; unmatched bases: 4. CDR3 size: 15 residues. The DNA of the CDR3 is TGTGCCAGCAGCTTGACAGGGGTTGGCACCGGGGAGCTGTTTTTT. Protein product: CASSLTGVGTGELFF.

The V call is TRBV11-2, the J call TRBJ2-7; D is ambiguous. Looked up from germline, CDR1 is SGHAT and CDR2 is FQNNGV. The length of the CDR3 is 14 residues. Trimming shortened V by 1 base and J by 2 bases, and 9 bases separated the two germline ends. CDR3 in amino acids: CASSLVSGAYEQYV. The CDR3 region has the DNA TGTGCCAGCAGCTTAGTTTCTGGAGCCTACGAGCAGTACGTC.

The chain links TRBV6-1 to TRBJ1-5; the match to TRBD1 covers 9 bases. V trimming: 6 bases; J trimming: 5 bases; junction bases outside the gene matches: 8. The CDR3 is made up of 15 amino acids. The germline V gene encodes CDR1 MNHNS and CDR2 SASEGT. CDR3 nucleotide sequence: TGTGCCAGCAGCTACGGACAGGGGAGCGATCAGCCCCAGCATTTT. Translating gives CASSYGQGSDQPQHF.

The J gene is TRBJ1-2, the V gene TRBV5-1, with 7 positions matching TRBD1. The CDR3 has 15 residues. V lost 7 bases to trimming and J lost 0 bases; unmatched junction nucleotides: 9. CDR1 is SGHRS and CDR2 is YFSETQ in the germline V gene. The CDR3 reads CASRDRAGANYGYTF. CDR3 coding DNA: TGCGCCAGCCGAGACAGGGCAGGAGCTAACTATGGCTACACCTTC.

V is TRBV16 and J is TRBJ1-1; D perhaps matches TRBD1 (5 bases). This CDR3 is 12 amino acids long. Trimming left V 3 bases short and J 7 bases short, with 9 bases between. The V gene's germline CDR1 is KGHSY and CDR2 FQNENV. The CDR3 bases are TGTGCCAGCAGCCATGGGACTTTTGAAGCTTTCTTT. As protein: CASSHGTFEAFF.

The V and J genes are TRBV19 and TRBJ1-1; weak D call: TRBD1 (6 bases). The CDR3 has 13 amino acids. Germline CDR1 LNHDA, CDR2 SQIVND (reference sequence). Trimming stripped 1 base from V and 9 bases from J, with 12 bases between. The DNA for the CDR3 is TGTGCCAGTAGTATAGCAAGCGACAGGAAAGCTTTCTTT. It is translated as CASSIASDRKAFF.

The chain carries TRBV11-3 and TRBJ2-7, with TRBD1 identical over 10 bases. Germline assignment: CDR1 SGHNT and CDR2 YENEEA. The CDR3 extends over 15 amino acids. With 5 bases clipped from V and 5 bases from J, the junction kept 9 bases outside the gene matches. This CDR3 is CASSQGQGNIHEQYF. The CDR3, as DNA: TGTGCCAGCAGCCAGGGACAGGGGAACATCCACGAGCAGTACTTC.

The rearrangement joins TRBV7-2 to TRBJ2-7; a possible D gene is TRBD1 (6 bases). V lost 0 bases, J lost 2 bases, and 8 bases lay in between. The CDR3 runs 14 residues. In germline, CDR1 is SGHTA, CDR2 FQGNSA. The CDR3: CASSLAAGAYEQYV. DNA for the CDR3: TGTGCCAGCAGCTTAGCCGCAGGGGCCTACGAGCAGTACGTC.

The chain carries TRBV6-4 and TRBJ2-2; 7 nucleotides match TRBD2. Germline V gene data show CDR1 as MRHNA and CDR2 as SNTAGT. This CDR3 contains 16 residues. The V segment lost 0 bases and the J segment 6 bases; nucleotides outside the gene matches: 7. Written as DNA, the CDR3 is TGTGCCAGCAGTGACTCTGCGGGGGATCTGGCCGGGGAGCTGTTTTTT. Translating gives CASSDSAGDLAGELFF.

The chain employs TRBV4-1 and TRBJ2-7; 9 nucleotides agree with TRBD1. The J segment lost 2 bases and the V segment lost 0 bases, leaving 2 bases of the junction unmatched. The CDR3 totals 15 residues. The germline V gene has CDR1 MGHRA and CDR2 YSYEKL. CDR3 nucleotides: TGCGCCAGCAGCCAAGAGGGGACAGGGACCTACGAGCAGTACTTC. Amino acid sequence: CASSQEGTGTYEQYF.

This clone was counted between two and nine times. The chain is built from TRBV4-2 and TRBJ2-3; 9 bases match TRBD2. This CDR3 comprises 17 residues. Per the germline V gene, CDR1 is LGHNA and CDR2 is YNFKEQ. V lost 0 bases to trimming and J lost 3 bases; unmatched junction nucleotides: 7. CDR3 region: CASSQDPAGGWTDTQYF. The CDR3 DNA reads TGTGCCAGCAGCCAAGACCCAGCGGGGGGTTGGACAGATACGCAGTATTTT.

In its sample, this clone was seen a few times. The chain combines TRBV19 with TRBJ2-7; 7 nucleotides align to TRBD1. The CDR3 length is 13 residues. Per the germline V gene, CDR1 is LNHDA and CDR2 is SQIVND (reference sequence). V was clipped by 6 bases and J by 7 bases; unmatched bases: 9. This CDR3 is CASSSTGFHEQYF. The CDR3 DNA follows: TGTGCCAGTAGCTCGACAGGGTTTCATGAGCAGTACTTC.

A few counts support this clone. V and J are TRBV19 and TRBJ2-1, with TRBD2 matching over 7 bases. The germline gives CDR1 LNHDA, CDR2 SQIVND (reference sequence). V lost 7 bases to trimming and J lost 0 bases; unmatched junction nucleotides: 9. The CDR3 is 16 residues long. The CDR3 spells CASTPPGGSSYNEQFF. Written as DNA, the CDR3 is TGTGCCAGTACCCCGCCCGGGGGGAGCTCCTACAATGAGCAGTTCTTC.

The chain employs TRBV5-1 and TRBJ2-4; 10 nucleotides agree with TRBD1. Germline V gene sequence: CDR1 SGHRS, CDR2 YFSETQ. V shed 3 bases, J shed 5 bases, and the junction held 5 bases outside the gene matches. The CDR3 has 15 residues. Written as DNA, the CDR3 is TGCGCCAGCAGCTCTAGACAGGGGGCTGAAAACATTCAGTACTTC. This codes for CASSSRQGAENIQYF.

This clone was observed a few times. This sequence joins TRBV5-1 and TRBJ1-5; weak D call: TRBD1 (6 bases). Trimming left V 0 bases short and J 1 base short, with 17 bases between. The length of the CDR3 is 18 residues. From germline, CDR1 is SGHRS and CDR2 YFSETQ. The CDR3 here is CASSLGGLGGGSNQPQHF. In DNA form, the CDR3 reads TGCGCCAGCAGCTTGGGGGGTTTAGGGGGGGGGAGCAATCAGCCCCAGCATTTT.

This clone was seen a few times. The chain joins TRBV14 to TRBJ1-2; tentative D call: TRBD1 (5 bases). Trimming shortened V by 4 bases and J by 6 bases, and 18 bases separated the two germline ends. Germline values: CDR1 SGHDN, CDR2 FVKESK. This CDR3 spans 15 amino acids. For the CDR3, the DNA is TGTGCCAGCAGCCCCGTTCAAGGGGTGATGGATGGCTACACCTTC. Amino acids: CASSPVQGVMDGYTF.

The gene calls are TRBV21-1 and TRBJ1-1; the table's D call, TRBD1, has no DNA check behind it. TRBV21-1 is a documented pseudogene. The CDR3 runs to 17 residues. The CDR3 nucleotides are TGTGCCAGCAGCAAAATAAAAGTGCTGCAGGGGGGCACTGAAGCTTTCTTT. Encoded protein: CASSKIKVLQGGTEAFF.

The chain employs TRBV7-2 and TRBJ2-1; 8 bases line up with TRBD2. This CDR3 is 15 amino acids long. V dropped 3 bases and J dropped 7; count of bases not matched to a gene: 8. Germline values: CDR1 SGHTA, CDR2 FQGNSA. CDR3 nucleotide sequence: TGTGCCAGCAGCTTGGGGCGGGGGGTAGGGAATGAGCAGTTCTTC. Protein: CASSLGRGVGNEQFF.

This CDR3 is CASSEGDISTDTQYF. The CDR3 region has the DNA TGCGCCAGCAGTGAAGGGGATATCAGCACAGATACGCAGTATTTT. This chain links TRBV10-1 with TRBJ2-3; D may be TRBD1 (5 bases). V lost 3 bases and J lost 0, with 10 bases in between. The CDR3 contains 15 residues. Germline CDR1 WNHNN, CDR2 SYGVQD (reference sequence).

The chain carries TRBV29-1 and TRBJ2-2, with TRBD1 as a possible D gene (5 bases). The germline CDR1 and CDR2 sequences are SQVTM and ANQGSEA. V lost 5 bases to trimming and J lost 4 bases, with 8 bases between them. This CDR3 has 12 amino acids. The CDR3 loop reads CSVLRATGELFF. As DNA, the CDR3 is TGCAGCGTTCTCAGGGCCACCGGGGAGCTGTTTTTT.

V gene TRBV30 combines with J gene TRBJ1-4; possibly TRBD1 for D (5 bases). The CDR3 has 14 residues. The germline gives CDR1 GTSNPN, CDR2 SVGIG (reference sequence). Trimming left V 2 bases short and J 7 bases short, with 14 bases between. The CDR3 DNA reads as TGTGCCTGGAGTTACGGGGGGGTTAGTGAAAAACTGTTTTTT. This codes for CAWSYGGVSEKLFF.

CDR3 sequence: CAVRSSYNSPLHF. CDR3 DNA sequence: TGTGCTGTTAGAAGCTCCTATAATTCACCCCTCCACTTT. This chain uses TRBV2 with TRBJ1-6; D not resolved. Germline V lookup: CDR1 SNHLY, CDR2 FYNNEI. This CDR3 has 13 amino acids.

This rearrangement joins TRBV10-3 to TRBJ2-1; 13 bases align to TRBD2. Germline V lookup: CDR1 ENHRY, CDR2 SYGVKD. The CDR3 sequence is 14 residues long. The J segment lost 8 bases and the V segment lost 5 bases, leaving 3 bases of the junction unmatched. The CDR3, as DNA: TGTGCCATCAGTACTAGCGGGGGGGCCGATGAGCAGTTCTTC. Protein product: CAISTSGGADEQFF.